The rows below give T cell receptor beta chains drawn from one sample of a study of T cells in Graves' hyperthyroidism and ophthalmopathy. TCRdb independently ran MiXCR on the multiplex PCR reads; one entry per CDR3 protein. The table has roughly 700,000 distinct CDR3 sequences, roughly 15% seen once. The source material was blood. Receptor source: a woman aged 18-30 years with Graves' hyperthyroidism. Both conserved end residues are part of each CDR3. The order of the fields is V gene, J gene, CDR3 protein.

TRBV28	TRBJ2-3	CATSSGGTIDTQYF
TRBV6-2/TRBV6-3	TRBJ1-1	CASRDTSNTEAFF
TRBV6-2/TRBV6-3	TRBJ2-5	CAIRSRTSAETQYF
TRBV5-1	TRBJ2-1	CASSGREGDEQFF
TRBV20-1	TRBJ1-5	CSARRPMRYGVSQPQHF
TRBV11-1	TRBJ2-3	CASSLMREGTDTQYF
TRBV20-1	TRBJ2-3	CSARDQGSGTSGAGTQYF
TRBV20-1	TRBJ2-7	CSARDRGFSGRAYEQYF
TRBV6-2/TRBV6-3	TRBJ2-1	CACRLAGGSGNEQFF
TRBV7-2	TRBJ2-5	CASSSGQVQETQYF
TRBV20-1	TRBJ2-7	CSAIGLAGYEQYF
TRBV11-2	TRBJ2-5	CASSLRTPKQETQYF
TRBV29-1	TRBJ2-7	CSVVDGGSYEQYF
TRBV13	TRBJ1-1	CASSSDMMNTEAFF
TRBV6-2/TRBV6-3	TRBJ2-7	CASSETVFHEQYF
TRBV29-1	TRBJ2-7	CSALRTGSSYEQYF
TRBV2	TRBJ1-1	CASSALLAGFRPIEAFF